A single sample gave rise to the 27 T cell receptor beta chains below, sequenced in a study of cytomegalovirus exposure and HLA in healthy donors. PCR used 60 Vbeta primers and 13 Jbeta primers. Produced via immunoSEQ multiplex PCR; TCRdb's table is partial and in-frame only. Among under 150,000 clones listed, 65% to 85% were seen once. Material: PBMCs. The receptors were gathered from a male donor in good health and CMV-seronegative.

The CDR3: CASRSRQGLWPQHF. Here the CDR3 DNA reads TGTGCCAGCCGCTCTAGACAGGGCTTGTGGCCCCAGCATTTT. V and J are TRBV6-4 and TRBJ1-5, with 7 positions matching TRBD1. V lost 8 bases to trimming and J lost 9 bases; unmatched junction nucleotides: 13. This CDR3 comprises 14 residues. Germline CDR1 MRHNA, CDR2 SNTAGT.

The rearrangement links TRBV6-5 to TRBJ1-2, with 9 positions matching TRBD1. The J segment lost 6 bases and the V segment lost 6 bases, leaving 8 bases of the junction unmatched. The CDR3 is 14 amino acids. Germline CDR1 reads MNHEY; CDR2 reads SVGAGI. The CDR3 sequence is CASRAQGALHGYTF. CDR3 DNA sequence: TGTGCCAGCAGGGCACAGGGGGCGCTCCATGGCTACACCTTC.

The chain carries TRBV6-1 and TRBJ2-7; tentatively, D is TRBD2 (5 bases). Deletions cut 1 base from V and 2 bases from J, with 12 bases between. The CDR3 loop spans 15 amino acids. Germline V gene lookup returns CDR1 MNHNS and CDR2 SASEGT. Here the CDR3 reads CASSEGLATAYEQYF. CDR3 coding DNA: TGTGCCAGCAGTGAAGGGTTAGCGACGGCCTACGAGCAGTACTTC.

In the case of this clone: The sample has other DNA sequences that encode this CDR3 too. V gene TRBV6-5 combines with J gene TRBJ2-7; TRBD2 aligns across 9 bases. V was clipped by 0 bases and J by 0 bases; unmatched bases: 0. This CDR3 is built from 15 residues. Germline lookup yields CDR1 MNHEY and CDR2 SVGAGI. Here the CDR3 reads CASSYSSGSSYEQYF. As DNA, the CDR3 is TGTGCCAGCAGTTACTCTAGCGGGAGCTCCTACGAGCAGTACTTC.

This chain connects TRBV2 to TRBJ2-2; 8 nucleotides line up with TRBD2. The CDR3 runs 17 residues. CDR1 and CDR2 (germline): SNHLY, FYNNEI. Unmatched junction bases numbered 15, after V lost 8 bases and J lost 4 bases. CDR3 DNA: TGTGCCAGCCAACCTACATGGAGCGGGAGAAGCACCGGGGAGCTGTTTTTT. It translates to CASQPTWSGRSTGELFF.

This rearrangement joins TRBV14 to TRBJ2-7; no clear D gene. CDR3 size: 15 residues. Per germline, CDR1 SGHDN and CDR2 FVKESK. Trimming shortened V by 1 base and J by 1 base, and 11 bases separated the two germline ends. The CDR3 protein is CASSQVGMTSYEQYF. The CDR3 bases are TGTGCCAGCAGCCAAGTTGGAATGACATCCTACGAGCAGTACTTC.

The chain joins TRBV6-1 to TRBJ1-1; D unclear. The CDR3 has 14 residues. V lost 3 bases and J lost 2, with 10 bases in between. Germline lookup yields CDR1 MNHNS and CDR2 SASEGT. This CDR3 is CASSEYRTNTEAFF. The CDR3 bases are TGTGCCAGCAGTGAGTACAGAACTAACACTGAAGCTTTCTTT.

The genes are TRBV10-3 and TRBJ2-7; no clear D gene. Trimming cost V 7 bases and J 7 bases, with 14 bases left between them. This CDR3 is built from 12 residues. CDR1 ENHRY and CDR2 SYGVKD come from the germline V gene. CDR3 sequence: CAITNQAREQYF. CDR3 nucleotides: TGTGCCATCACCAATCAAGCCAGGGAGCAGTACTTC.

The chain employs TRBV7-2 and TRBJ2-5; 7 bases match TRBD2. Looked up from germline, CDR1 is SGHTA and CDR2 is FQGNSA. With 5 bases clipped from V and 10 bases from J, the junction kept 10 bases outside the gene matches. The CDR3 runs to 13 residues. CDR3 in amino acids: CASSPGGRDVQYF. The CDR3 nucleotides read TGTGCCAGCAGCCCGGGGGGTAGAGACGTCCAGTACTTC.

The chain joins TRBV30 to TRBJ2-7; TRBD2 matches at 7 bases. V shed 6 bases and J 2 bases; nucleotides not matched to a gene: 7. CDR1 is GTSNPN, CDR2 SVGIG, per germline (reference sequence). The CDR3 totals 13 residues. The CDR3: CACTSDSTYEQYF. In nucleotides, the CDR3 is TGTGCCTGTACTAGCGACTCGACCTACGAGCAGTACTTC.

This clone turned up a few times. This chain links TRBV15 with TRBJ1-3; tentative D call: TRBD1 (6 bases). The germline V and J ends were trimmed by 8 bases and 2 bases, with 16 bases remaining between them. The CDR3 is 15 residues long. Germline assignment: CDR1 LNHNV and CDR2 YYDKDF (reference sequence). The CDR3: CATGSRGWAGNTIYF. CDR3 sequence (DNA): TGTGCCACCGGTAGCAGGGGATGGGCTGGAAACACCATATATTTT.

V and J are TRBV5-6 and TRBJ2-7; D might be TRBD1 (5 bases). CDR3 length: 12 residues. V shed 4 bases and J shed 4 bases, with 9 bases lying between them. Germline loops: CDR1 SGHDT, CDR2 YYEEEE. The CDR3 bases are TGTGCCAGCAGCATCAGGGAATACGAGCAGTACTTC. It yields the protein CASSIREYEQYF.

This clone is a singleton in its sample. This CDR3 fails to terminate in the conserved phenylalanine or tryptophan, so it likely reflects a read error. The limits of the CDR3 on the DNA are not certain, so only TCRdb's listed CDR3 is given. The V gene is TRBV7-2, the J gene TRBJ2-7; TRBD2 is the table's D call, not checked against the DNA. The CDR3 is made up of 17 amino acids, end residues included. CDR1 is SGHTA, CDR2 FQGNSA, per germline. CDR3 sequence: CASNLDWASGRAPNWGI.

This clone appeared a few times. This sequence joins TRBV5-4 and TRBJ1-4; no clear D. Trimming left V 2 bases short and J 0 bases short, with 8 bases between. This CDR3 is 15 amino acids long. Germline V gene lookup returns CDR1 SGHNT and CDR2 YYREEE (reference sequence). Written as DNA, the CDR3 is TGTGCCAGCAGCTTTGACGAGGCAACTAATGAAAAACTGTTTTTT. It yields the protein CASSFDEATNEKLFF. The full variable domain, with the rest looked up from reference TRBV5-4 and TRBJ1-4, is ETGVTQSPTHLIKTRGQQVTLRCSSQSGHNTVSWYQQALGQGPQFIFQYYREEENGRGNFPPRFSGLQFPNYSSELNVNALELDDSALYLCASSFDEATNEKLFFGSGTQLSVL.

J is TRBJ2-1 and V is TRBV4-1; 7 bases line up with TRBD2. V lost 0 bases to trimming and J lost 3 bases; unmatched junction nucleotides: 5. The CDR3 contains 16 residues. Germline assignment: CDR1 MGHRA and CDR2 YSYEKL. The CDR3 loop is CASSQDPGGSYNEQFF. CDR3 bases: TGCGCCAGCAGCCAAGATCCCGGCGGGAGCTACAATGAGCAGTTCTTC.

The genes are TRBV19 and TRBJ1-5; D remains unclear. The germline V gene encodes CDR1 LNHDA and CDR2 SQIVND (reference sequence). The CDR3 contains 12 residues. Trimming cost V 10 bases and J 4 bases, with 11 bases left between them. CDR3 sequence reads: CATQTVNQPQHF. The CDR3 bases are TGTGCCACCCAGACTGTTAATCAGCCCCAGCATTTT.

The CDR3 nucleotides are TGCGCCAGCAGCCCCCAAGGTAGGGGACAGGGGAAGAGAAAACTGTTTTTT. It specifies CASSPQGRGQGKRKLFF. The rearrangement joins TRBV4-3 to TRBJ1-4, with TRBD1 matching over 10 bases. The V and J ends lost 4 bases and 10 bases, in that order; junction bases with no gene match: 15. The CDR3 totals 17 residues. Germline V lookup: CDR1 LGHNA, CDR2 YSLEER.

This rearrangement joins TRBV15 to TRBJ1-2; D unclear. Looked up from germline, CDR1 is LNHNV and CDR2 is YYDKDF (reference sequence). CDR3 size: 13 residues. V was clipped by 0 bases and J by 4 bases, with 6 bases between them. The CDR3 bases are TGTGCCACCAGCAGAGAAGACTCCTATGGCTACACCTTC. Encoded protein: CATSREDSYGYTF.

This clone was picked up a small number of times. V usage is TRBV4-2 and J usage is TRBJ1-1; D gene uncertain. Germline values: CDR1 LGHNA, CDR2 YNFKEQ. This CDR3 is built from 15 residues. V was pared by 5 bases and J by 4 bases, with 17 bases between. DNA for the CDR3: TGTGCCAGCAGCTTGGTCGGGGAGGGAGTCACTGAAGCTTTCTTT. Protein: CASSLVGEGVTEAFF.

This clone was detected only once. V and J are TRBV7-8 and TRBJ2-7; D gene ambiguous. The V gene's germline CDR1 is SGHVS and CDR2 FQNEAQ. The CDR3 length is 13 residues. Trimming pared 2 bases from V and 3 bases from J, leaving 8 bases between. The CDR3 protein is CASSLSGDYEQYF. The CDR3 DNA reads as TGTGCCAGCAGCTTATCGGGTGACTACGAGCAGTACTTC.

This sequence joins TRBV15 and TRBJ2-3, with 9 positions matching TRBD2. This CDR3 has 17 amino acids. Unmatched junction bases numbered 12, after V lost 8 bases and J lost 0 bases. Germline CDR1 is LNHNV and CDR2 is YYDKDF (reference sequence). CDR3 protein: CATPWASGTDSTDTQYF. For the CDR3, the DNA is TGTGCCACCCCCTGGGCTAGCGGGACAGATAGCACAGATACGCAGTATTTT.

Only a few counts were recorded for this clone. The rearrangement joins TRBV19 to TRBJ1-5, with D unclear. V was shortened by 8 bases and J by 2 bases, with 16 bases between the two germline ends. The CDR3 runs 15 residues. From germline, CDR1 is LNHDA and CDR2 SQIVND (reference sequence). CDR3 in amino acids: CASLWVDGGNQPQHF. The CDR3 DNA is TGTGCCAGTCTTTGGGTCGACGGAGGCAATCAGCCCCAGCATTTT.

This clone was recorded once. The V call is TRBV28, the J call TRBJ1-5; D ambiguous. CDR3 length: 12 amino acids. Per the germline V gene, CDR1 is MDHEN and CDR2 is SYDVKM. The V end was cut by 8 bases, the J end by 7 bases, with 12 bases between. DNA of the CDR3: TGTGCCAGCGTCTCAGGAGGCCAGCCCCAGCATTTT. Protein: CASVSGGQPQHF.

The chain carries TRBV7-8 and TRBJ2-2; TRBD2 matches 8 bases. This CDR3 is built from 16 residues. Trimming took 2 bases from V and 4 from J; bases not matched to a gene: 6. Per germline, CDR1 SGHVS and CDR2 FQNEAQ. Here the CDR3 reads CASSLNRGRLTGELFF. The DNA for the CDR3 is TGTGCCAGCAGCTTAAATCGCGGGAGGCTCACCGGGGAGCTGTTTTTT.

The chain carries TRBV30 and TRBJ1-5; no clear D. CDR1 and CDR2 from the germline V gene are GTSNPN and SVGIG (reference sequence). The CDR3 spans 14 residues. V lost 3 bases, J lost 6 bases, and 15 bases lay in between. CDR3 in amino acids: CAWSGEATGQPQHF. The CDR3 bases are TGTGCCTGGAGCGGGGAGGCGACCGGTCAGCCCCAGCATTTT.

The chain uses TRBV4-3 and TRBJ2-1, with 8 bases identical to TRBD2. In germline, CDR1 is LGHNA, CDR2 YSLEER. J was trimmed by 0 bases and V by 0 bases; bases with no gene match: 7. There are 18 residues in the CDR3. CDR3 bases: TGCGCCAGCAGCCAAGAAGGGGGTAGCGGGGTCTCCTACAATGAGCAGTTCTTC. Translated, it gives CASSQEGGSGVSYNEQFF.

In nucleotides, the CDR3 is TGTGCCAGCAGCTTGGCCGGGACAGGGGGCTTCGCAACTAATGAAAAACTGTTTTTT. Translated, it gives CASSLAGTGGFATNEKLFF. This chain connects TRBV5-4 to TRBJ1-4; 12 positions match TRBD1. J lost 0 bases, V lost 0 bases, and 6 bases had no gene match. The length of the CDR3 is 19 residues. Germline CDR1 is SGHNT and CDR2 is YYREEE (reference sequence).